The 14 T cell receptor beta chains below come from one sample, sequenced in a study of cytomegalovirus exposure and HLA in healthy donors. PCR involved 60 Vbeta and 13 Jbeta primers. Assay used: immunoSEQ multiplex PCR; TCRdb lists only in-frame clones, some missing. The profile shows 130,000 or so clones, more than 75% of them singletons. The sample comprised PBMCs. Receptors originate from a man younger than 35 in good health and CMV-seropositive.

CDR3 coding DNA: TGTGCCAGCAGCTTGGTACGGTTCTCGAACTATGGCTACACCTTC. Its translation is CASSLVRFSNYGYTF. J is TRBJ1-2 and V is TRBV5-4; the D is unclear. The V end was cut by 0 bases, the J end by 2 bases, with 11 bases between. The CDR3 extends over 15 amino acids. CDR1 is SGHNT, CDR2 YYREEE, per germline (reference sequence).

The chain recombines TRBV19 with TRBJ1-1; 8 nucleotides align to TRBD1. The CDR3 spans 13 residues. Germline V lookup: CDR1 LNHDA, CDR2 SQIVND (reference sequence). Trimming cost V 10 bases and J 0 bases; bases outside gene matches: 4. The CDR3, as DNA: TGTGCCACCCGGACAGGGCTGAACACTGAAGCTTTCTTT. As protein: CATRTGLNTEAFF.

CDR3 residues: CASSLMGRGRSQPQHF. The CDR3 DNA sequence: TGTGCCAGCAGTTTGATGGGCAGGGGGCGTTCTCAGCCCCAGCATTTT. This chain joins TRBV28 and TRBJ1-5; TRBD1 aligns across 8 bases. V lost 3 bases and J lost 6; bases outside the gene matches: 10. CDR3 length equals 16 residues. Germline values: CDR1 MDHEN, CDR2 SYDVKM.

J is TRBJ1-1 and V is TRBV6-1; weak D call: TRBD1 (5 bases). The germline CDR1 and CDR2 sequences are MNHNS and SASEGT. V was shortened by 6 bases and J by 0 bases, with 14 bases between the two germline ends. The CDR3 loop spans 15 amino acids. The DNA of the CDR3 is TGTGCCAGCAGCACCCTAGGGGCAGTGAACACTGAAGCTTTCTTT. It is translated as CASSTLGAVNTEAFF.

CDR3 region: CASSFGGLGTDTQYF. The DNA for the CDR3 is TGTGCCAGCAGCTTTGGAGGACTAGGCACAGATACGCAGTATTTT. The chain recombines TRBV5-6 with TRBJ2-3; TRBD2 matches at 7 bases. This CDR3 region has 15 residues. V shed 2 bases, J shed 1 base, and the junction held 4 bases outside the gene matches. CDR1 is SGHDT and CDR2 is YYEEEE in the germline V gene.

The chain combines TRBV5-1 with TRBJ2-5; perhaps TRBD1 as D (6 bases). Looked up from germline, CDR1 is SGHRS and CDR2 is YFSETQ. Deletions cut 0 bases from V and 5 bases from J, with 14 bases between. The CDR3 covers 15 residues. The CDR3 spells CASSLGLGAGETQYF. In nucleotides, the CDR3 is TGCGCCAGCAGCTTGGGTTTGGGGGCCGGGGAGACCCAGTACTTC.

The chain uses TRBV5-1 and TRBJ2-5; TRBD1 agrees at 11 bases. There are 14 residues in the CDR3. CDR1 is SGHRS and CDR2 is YFSETQ in the germline V gene. Trimming cost V 4 bases and J 11 bases; bases outside gene matches: 10. The CDR3: CASSPGQGAEEQYF. CDR3 nucleotide sequence: TGCGCCAGCAGCCCCGGACAGGGGGCCGAGGAGCAGTACTTC.

This sequence joins TRBV4-1 and TRBJ2-5, with 9 bases matching TRBD1. V gave up 1 base and J gave up 4 bases; unmatched junction bases: 4. The germline gives CDR1 MGHRA, CDR2 YSYEKL. The CDR3 contains 15 residues. CDR3 nucleotides: TGCGCCAGCAGCCAAGTGGGACAGGGAGGAGAGACCCAGTACTTC. This sequence encodes CASSQVGQGGETQYF.

The chain uses TRBV19 and TRBJ1-5; 8 bases fit TRBD1. The V segment lost 5 bases and the J segment 7 bases; nucleotides outside the gene matches: 10. Germline lookup yields CDR1 LNHDA and CDR2 SQIVND (reference sequence). The CDR3 loop spans 15 amino acids. CDR3 coding DNA: TGTGCCAGTAGTGTCTTTTCAGGGGGCGGCCAGCCCCAGCATTTT. It encodes CASSVFSGGGQPQHF.

The chain carries TRBV29-1 and TRBJ2-7, with 7 bases lining up with TRBD1. The ends lost 7 bases at V and 4 bases at J; junction bases unmatched: 13. The CDR3 sequence is 14 residues long. In germline, CDR1 is SQVTM, CDR2 ANQGSEA. The CDR3 region has the DNA TGCAGCGCAGAGGGGGCAGGTGGTATATACGAGCAGTACTTC. Protein: CSAEGAGGIYEQYF.

The chain combines TRBV29-1 with TRBJ2-3, with 7 bases identical to TRBD1. CDR3 length: 15 residues. The V segment lost 1 base and the J segment 0 bases; nucleotides outside the gene matches: 4. The V gene's germline CDR1 is SQVTM and CDR2 ANQGSEA. DNA of the CDR3: TGCAGCGTTGAAGGGGACAGCACTAGCACAGATACGCAGTATTTT. This translates into CSVEGDSTSTDTQYF.

This chain connects TRBV28 to TRBJ2-4, with D uncertain. Germline V gives CDR1 MDHEN, CDR2 SYDVKM. This CDR3 comprises 17 residues. V lost 9 bases and J lost 2, with 23 bases in between. For the CDR3, the DNA is TGTGCCAGTCACGCTCACACCGGGTCCCCATCCAAAAACATTCAGTACTTC. Translated, it gives CASHAHTGSPSKNIQYF.

V and J are TRBV5-1 and TRBJ1-2; 7 bases are a match to TRBD1. The CDR3 spans 15 residues. Looked up from germline, CDR1 is SGHRS and CDR2 is YFSETQ. The ends lost 0 bases at V and 5 bases at J; junction bases unmatched: 7. As DNA, the CDR3 is TGCGCCAGCAGCTTGGCCCCGGGACAGAAGTATGGCTACACCTTC. Translating it yields CASSLAPGQKYGYTF.

The chain combines TRBV9 with TRBJ2-1; 8 bases match TRBD2. J was trimmed by 11 bases and V by 6 bases; bases with no gene match: 13. Germline V gives CDR1 SGDLS, CDR2 YYNGEE. CDR3 length equals 14 residues. The DNA of the CDR3 is TGTGCCAGCACAGGGGCGGGAGGTCCTAGGCAGCAGTTCTTC. Its protein is CASTGAGGPRQQFF. Full variable domain (outside the CDR3, taken from reference TRBV9 and TRBJ2-1): DSGVTQTPKHLITATGQRVTLRCSPRSGDLSVYWYQQSLDQGLQFLIQYYNGEERAKGNILERFSAQQFPDLHSELNLSSLELGDSALYFCASTGAGGPRQQFFGPGTRLTVL.